This T cell receptor beta chain was captured in a study of regulatory T cells in long-lasting Graves disease. Whole-study findings and limits: It is possible that accuracy was reduced by the small size of the sample. Favored gene segments in persistent disease were TRBV28, TRBJ1-2 and TRBJ2-5.

According to the study, TCR beta libraries were built with iRepertoire HTBI primers and CDR3-region Arm-PCR. TCRdb recomputed calls from the multiplex PCR reads with MiXCR, one row per CDR3 protein. This repertoire shows a few hundred thousand distinct CDR3 sequences, roughly 12% found once; its top ten account for about 9.1%. CDR1 is KGHSH, CDR2 LQKENI, per germline. V was clipped by 5 bases and J by 10 bases, with 14 bases between them. This CDR3 has 12 amino acids. This clonotype was detected ten times or more. The antigen remains unidentified. The time point here: newly diagnosed GD, antithyroid drugs for less than 3 months. There was RNA extracted from PBMCs, and the TCR library was made from it. In addition, the sample was reused for a study of T cells in Graves' hyperthyroidism and ophthalmopathy. This second report adds: Carried out on the TCR CDR3, a first-round RT-PCR used the HTBI primer set. Expanded thyroid clonotypes (above 0.001) were mostly also found in blood.

This TCR derives from a young man with Graves disease. The J gene is TRBJ1-1, the V gene TRBV18, with TRBD1 as a possible D gene (5 bases). The source material was peripheral blood mononuclear cells (PBMCs), sampled at new diagnosis, from a patient treated with antithyroid drugs. CDR3 bases: TGTGCCAGCTCATCGTTTCGGGGGGGAGCTTTCTTT. Translation: CASSSFRGGAFF.